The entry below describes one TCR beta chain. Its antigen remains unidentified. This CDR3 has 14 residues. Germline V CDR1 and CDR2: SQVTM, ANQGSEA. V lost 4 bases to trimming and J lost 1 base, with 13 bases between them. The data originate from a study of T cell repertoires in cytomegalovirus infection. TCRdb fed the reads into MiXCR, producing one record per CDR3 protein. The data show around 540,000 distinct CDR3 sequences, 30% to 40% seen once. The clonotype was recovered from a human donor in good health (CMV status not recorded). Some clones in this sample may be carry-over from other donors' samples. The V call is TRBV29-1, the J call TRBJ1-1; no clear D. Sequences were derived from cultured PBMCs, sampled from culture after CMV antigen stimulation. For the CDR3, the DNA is TGCAGCGTTGCAGAACCAGCAAGGAACACTGAAGCTTTCTTT. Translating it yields CSVAEPARNTEAFF.